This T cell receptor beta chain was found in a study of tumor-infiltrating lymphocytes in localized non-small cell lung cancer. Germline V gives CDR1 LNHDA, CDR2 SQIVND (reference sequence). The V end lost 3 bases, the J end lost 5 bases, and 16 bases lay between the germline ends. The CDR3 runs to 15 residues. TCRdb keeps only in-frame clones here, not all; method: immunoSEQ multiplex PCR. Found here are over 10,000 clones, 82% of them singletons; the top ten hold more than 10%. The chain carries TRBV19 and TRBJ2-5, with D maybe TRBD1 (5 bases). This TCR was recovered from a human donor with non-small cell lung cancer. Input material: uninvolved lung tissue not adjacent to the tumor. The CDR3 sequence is CASSMEQDPGETQYF. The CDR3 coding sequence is TGTGCCAGTAGTATGGAACAGGACCCTGGGGAGACCCAGTACTTC.